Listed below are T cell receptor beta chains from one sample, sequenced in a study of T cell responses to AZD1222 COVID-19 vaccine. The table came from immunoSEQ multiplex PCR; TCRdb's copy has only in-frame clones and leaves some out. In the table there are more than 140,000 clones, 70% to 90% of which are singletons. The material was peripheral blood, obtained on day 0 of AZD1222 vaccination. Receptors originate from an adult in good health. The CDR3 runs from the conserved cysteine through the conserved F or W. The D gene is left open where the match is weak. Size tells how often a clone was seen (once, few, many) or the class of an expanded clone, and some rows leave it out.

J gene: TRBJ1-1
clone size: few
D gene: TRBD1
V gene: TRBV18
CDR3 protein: CASSPGQGQNTEAFF
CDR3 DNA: TGTGCCAGCTCACCTGGACAGGGGCAGAACACTGAAGCTTTCTTT

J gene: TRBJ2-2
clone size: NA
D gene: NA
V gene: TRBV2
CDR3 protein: CASSVAPGELFF
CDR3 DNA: TGTGCCAGCAGTGTGGCACCCGGGGAGCTGTTTTTT

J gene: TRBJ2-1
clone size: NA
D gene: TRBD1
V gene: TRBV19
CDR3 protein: CASSMGQTGEQFF
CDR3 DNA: TGTGCCAGTAGTATGGGGCAGACAGGGGAGCAGTTCTTC

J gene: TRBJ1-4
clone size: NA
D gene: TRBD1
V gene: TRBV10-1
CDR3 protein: CATLGHRGHEKLFF
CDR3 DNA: TGCGCCACCCTAGGACACAGGGGACATGAAAAACTGTTTTTT

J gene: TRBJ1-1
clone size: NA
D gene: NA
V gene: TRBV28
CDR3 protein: CASNAGWSLREAFF
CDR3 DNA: TGTGCCAGCAACGCGGGGTGGAGCCTACGTGAAGCTTTCTTT

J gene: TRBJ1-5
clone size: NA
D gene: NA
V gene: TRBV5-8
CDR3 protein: CASSFYRAQPQHF
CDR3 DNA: TGTGCCAGCAGCTTTTACAGGGCTCAGCCCCAGCATTTT

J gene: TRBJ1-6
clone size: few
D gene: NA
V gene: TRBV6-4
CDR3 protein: CASRKDGDNSPLHF
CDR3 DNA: TGTGCCAGCAGAAAGGACGGTGATAATTCACCCCTCCACTTT

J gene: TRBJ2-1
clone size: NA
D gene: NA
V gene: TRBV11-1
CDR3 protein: CIGPSRDANEQFF
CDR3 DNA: TGCATTGGCCCGTCCCGGGACGCCAATGAGCAGTTCTTC

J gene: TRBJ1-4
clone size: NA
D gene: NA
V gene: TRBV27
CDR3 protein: CASSPWGALEKLFF
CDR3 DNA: TGTGCCAGCAGTCCCTGGGGGGCCCTGGAAAAACTGTTTTTT

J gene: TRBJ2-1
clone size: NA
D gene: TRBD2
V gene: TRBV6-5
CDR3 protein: CATRGLASNEQFF
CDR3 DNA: TGTGCCACTCGGGGACTAGCCAGCAATGAGCAGTTCTTC

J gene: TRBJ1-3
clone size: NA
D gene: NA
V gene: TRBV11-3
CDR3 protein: CASSADRNSGNTIYF
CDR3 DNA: TGTGCCAGCAGCGCGGACAGAAACTCTGGAAACACCATATATTTT

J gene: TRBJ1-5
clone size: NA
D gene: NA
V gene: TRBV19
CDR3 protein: CASRPGGGSNQPQHF
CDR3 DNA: TGTGCCAGTAGGCCGGGGGGAGGGAGCAATCAGCCCCAGCATTTT

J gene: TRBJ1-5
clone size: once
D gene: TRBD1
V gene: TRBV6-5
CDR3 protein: CASRLGQGLNQPQHF
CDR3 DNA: TGTGCCAGCAGGCTCGGACAGGGCCTCAATCAGCCCCAGCATTTT

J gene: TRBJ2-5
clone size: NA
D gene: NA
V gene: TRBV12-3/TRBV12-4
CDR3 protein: CASSLKETQYF
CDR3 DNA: TGTGCCAGCAGTTTAAAAGAGACCCAGTACTTC

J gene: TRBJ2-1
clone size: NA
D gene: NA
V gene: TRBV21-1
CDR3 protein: CASSPRPRRSNEQFF
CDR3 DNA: TGTGCCAGCAGCCCCCGCCCCCGAAGGTCTAATGAGCAGTTCTTC

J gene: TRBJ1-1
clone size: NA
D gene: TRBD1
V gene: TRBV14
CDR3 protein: CANRDRDRGAFF
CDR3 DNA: TGTGCCAACCGCGACCGGGACAGGGGTGCTTTCTTT

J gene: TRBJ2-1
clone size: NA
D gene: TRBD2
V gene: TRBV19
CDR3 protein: CASSILAGGHGEQFF
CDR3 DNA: TGTGCCAGTAGCATACTAGCGGGAGGGCACGGTGAGCAGTTCTTC

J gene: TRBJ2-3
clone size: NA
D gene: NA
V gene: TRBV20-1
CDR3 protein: CSASLWDSTDTQYF
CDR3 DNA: TGCAGTGCTAGTCTGTGGGACAGCACAGATACGCAGTATTTT

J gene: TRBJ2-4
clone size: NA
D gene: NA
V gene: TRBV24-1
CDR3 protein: CATSDVGAKNIQYF
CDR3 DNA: TGTGCCACCAGTGATGTGGGCGCCAAAAACATTCAGTACTTC

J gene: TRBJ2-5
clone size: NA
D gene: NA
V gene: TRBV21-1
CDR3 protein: CASSNRGAGKETQYF
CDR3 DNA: TGTGCCAGCAGCAATAGGGGGGCAGGGAAAGAGACCCAGTACTTC

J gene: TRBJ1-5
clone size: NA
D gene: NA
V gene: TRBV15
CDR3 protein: CATSSNRNQPQHF
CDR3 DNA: TGTGCCACCAGCAGTAACAGGAATCAGCCCCAGCATTTT

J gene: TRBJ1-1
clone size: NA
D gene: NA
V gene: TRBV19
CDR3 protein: CASSIKSRGTEAFF
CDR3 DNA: TGTGCCAGTAGTATTAAATCAAGGGGCACTGAAGCTTTCTTT

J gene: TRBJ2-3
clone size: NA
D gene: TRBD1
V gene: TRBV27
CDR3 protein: CASSTLGTGVDTQYF
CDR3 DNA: TGTGCCAGCAGTACCCTCGGGACAGGGGTAGATACGCAGTATTTT

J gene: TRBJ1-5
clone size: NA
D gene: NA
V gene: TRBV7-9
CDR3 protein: CAVTRTGYNQPQHF
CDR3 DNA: TGTGCCGTCACGCGAACAGGCTACAATCAGCCCCAGCATTTT

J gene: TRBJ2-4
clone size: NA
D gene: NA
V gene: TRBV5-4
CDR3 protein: CASSSGLINIQYF
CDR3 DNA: TGTGCCAGCAGCTCTGGACTAATAAACATTCAGTACTTC

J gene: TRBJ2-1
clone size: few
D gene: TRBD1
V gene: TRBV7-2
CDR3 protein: CASSLATGGEPFLLHNEQFF
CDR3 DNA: TGTGCCAGCAGCTTAGCCACAGGGGGTGAGCCCTTCCTACTTCACAATGAGCAGTTCTTC

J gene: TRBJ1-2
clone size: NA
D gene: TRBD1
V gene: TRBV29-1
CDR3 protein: CSGETGGYGYTF
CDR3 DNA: TGCAGTGGCGAAACAGGGGGCTATGGCTACACCTTC

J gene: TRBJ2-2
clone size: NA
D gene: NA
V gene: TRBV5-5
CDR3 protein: CASSLESGIAGELFF
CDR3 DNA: TGTGCCAGCAGCTTGGAATCCGGGATTGCCGGGGAGCTGTTTTTT

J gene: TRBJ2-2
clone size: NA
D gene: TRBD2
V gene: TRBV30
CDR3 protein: CAWSVRLAGSRPGELFF
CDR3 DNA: TGTGCCTGGAGTGTACGACTAGCGGGGTCCCGGCCCGGGGAGCTGTTTTTT

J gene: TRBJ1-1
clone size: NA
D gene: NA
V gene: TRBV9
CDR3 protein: CASSVAATNTEAFF
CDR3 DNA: TGTGCCAGCAGCGTAGCCGCAACGAACACTGAAGCTTTCTTT

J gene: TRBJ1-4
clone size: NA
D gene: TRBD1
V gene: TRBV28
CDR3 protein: CASAGQGLGNEKLFF
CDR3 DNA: TGTGCCAGCGCGGGACAGGGTTTAGGTAATGAAAAACTGTTTTTT

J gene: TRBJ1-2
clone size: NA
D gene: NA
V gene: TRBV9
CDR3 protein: CASSVKDSPPYGYTF
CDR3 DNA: TGTGCCAGCAGCGTAAAGGACAGCCCGCCCTATGGCTACACCTTC

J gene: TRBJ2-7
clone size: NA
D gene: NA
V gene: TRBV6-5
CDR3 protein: CASRRGGEQYF
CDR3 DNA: TGTGCCAGCAGGAGGGGTGGCGAGCAGTACTTC

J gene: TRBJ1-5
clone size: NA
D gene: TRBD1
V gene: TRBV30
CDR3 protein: CAWSGDSVNQPQHF
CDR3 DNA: TGTGCCTGGAGTGGGGACAGCGTTAATCAGCCCCAGCATTTT

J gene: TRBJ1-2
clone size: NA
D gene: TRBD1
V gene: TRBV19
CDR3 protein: CASSVRQGIWYGYTF
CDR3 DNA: TGTGCCAGTAGTGTAAGACAGGGTATTTGGTATGGCTACACCTTC

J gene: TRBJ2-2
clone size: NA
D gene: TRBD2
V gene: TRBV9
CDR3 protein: CASRKSGRDTGELFF
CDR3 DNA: TGTGCCAGCAGAAAAAGCGGGAGAGACACCGGGGAGCTGTTTTTT

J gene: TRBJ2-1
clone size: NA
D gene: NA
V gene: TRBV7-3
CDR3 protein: CASSFASGRNEQFF
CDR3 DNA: TGTGCCAGCAGCTTCGCTTCAGGGCGAAATGAGCAGTTCTTC

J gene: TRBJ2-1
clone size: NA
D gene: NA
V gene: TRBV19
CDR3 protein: CASRLPGGSGNEQFF
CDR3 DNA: TGTGCCAGTAGATTGCCAGGGGGTAGCGGAAATGAGCAGTTCTTC

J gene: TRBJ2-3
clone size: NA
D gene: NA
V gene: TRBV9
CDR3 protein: CASSVISTDTQYF
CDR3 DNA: TGTGCCAGCAGCGTAATTAGCACAGATACGCAGTATTTT

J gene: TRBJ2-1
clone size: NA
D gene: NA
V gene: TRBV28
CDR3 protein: CASKIRTQVGNEQFF
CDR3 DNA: TGTGCCAGCAAGATCAGGACTCAAGTGGGCAATGAGCAGTTCTTC

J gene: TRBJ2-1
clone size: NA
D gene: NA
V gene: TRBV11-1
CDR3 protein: CASSRRDSRSYNEQFF
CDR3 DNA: TGTGCCAGCAGCCGTCGGGACTCCCGCTCCTACAATGAGCAGTTCTTC

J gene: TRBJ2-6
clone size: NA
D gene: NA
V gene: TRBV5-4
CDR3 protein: CASSLQQGVSGANVLTF
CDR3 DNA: TGTGCCAGCAGCTTGCAACAAGGGGTCTCTGGGGCCAACGTCCTGACTTTC

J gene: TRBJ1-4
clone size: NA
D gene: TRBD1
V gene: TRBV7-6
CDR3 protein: CASSPRQGLDEKLFF
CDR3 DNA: TGTGCCAGCAGCCCCCGACAGGGTCTGGATGAAAAACTGTTTTTT

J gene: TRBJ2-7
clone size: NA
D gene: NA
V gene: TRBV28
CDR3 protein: CASRGPGQQEGYEQYF
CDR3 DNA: TGTGCCAGCAGGGGGCCGGGACAACAGGAGGGCTACGAGCAGTACTTC

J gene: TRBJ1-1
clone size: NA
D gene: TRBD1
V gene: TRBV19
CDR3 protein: CASSRQGSGTEAFF
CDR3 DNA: TGTGCCAGTAGCAGACAGGGTTCCGGCACTGAAGCTTTCTTT

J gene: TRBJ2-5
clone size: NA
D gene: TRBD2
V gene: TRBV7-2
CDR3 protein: CASSPGLQETQYF
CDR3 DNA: TGTGCCAGCAGCCCGGGACTACAAGAGACCCAGTACTTC

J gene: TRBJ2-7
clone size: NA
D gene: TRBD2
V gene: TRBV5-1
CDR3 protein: CASRPFLAGGFHEQYF
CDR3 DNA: TGCGCCAGCAGGCCATTCCTAGCGGGAGGGTTTCACGAGCAGTACTTC

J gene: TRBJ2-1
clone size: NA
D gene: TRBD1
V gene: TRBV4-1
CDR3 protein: CASSQDQGTGSYNEQFF
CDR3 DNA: TGCGCCAGCAGCCAAGATCAGGGGACAGGATCCTACAATGAGCAGTTCTTC

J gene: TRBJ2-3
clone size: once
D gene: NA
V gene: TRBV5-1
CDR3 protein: CASSFGGVIDTQYF
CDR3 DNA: TGCGCCAGCAGCTTTGGGGGAGTTATAGATACGCAGTATTTT

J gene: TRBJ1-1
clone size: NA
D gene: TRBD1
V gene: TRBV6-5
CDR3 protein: CASSFSTGETEAFF
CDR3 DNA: TGTGCCAGCAGTTTTTCAACAGGGGAAACTGAAGCTTTCTTT

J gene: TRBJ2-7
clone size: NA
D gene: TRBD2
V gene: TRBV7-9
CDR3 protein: CASSLLREQGSEQYF
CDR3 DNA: TGTGCCAGCAGCTTACTGCGGGAGCAGGGTAGCGAGCAGTACTTC

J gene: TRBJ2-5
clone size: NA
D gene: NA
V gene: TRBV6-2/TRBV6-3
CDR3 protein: CASSYRPDRQETQYF
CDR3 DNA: TGTGCCAGCAGCTATCGACCGGACAGACAAGAGACCCAGTACTTC

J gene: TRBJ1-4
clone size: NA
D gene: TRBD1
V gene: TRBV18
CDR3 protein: CASSLTGGAWEKLFF
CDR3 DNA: TGTGCCAGCTCACTTACAGGGGGCGCTTGGGAAAAACTGTTTTTT

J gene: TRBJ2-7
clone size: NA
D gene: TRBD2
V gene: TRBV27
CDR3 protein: CASSFSTSAFSYEQYF
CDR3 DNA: TGTGCCAGCAGCTTCTCTACTAGCGCTTTTTCCTACGAGCAGTACTTC

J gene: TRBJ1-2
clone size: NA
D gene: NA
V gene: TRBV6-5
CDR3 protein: CASEELGAYGYTF
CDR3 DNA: TGTGCCAGCGAGGAGCTGGGGGCTTATGGCTACACCTTC

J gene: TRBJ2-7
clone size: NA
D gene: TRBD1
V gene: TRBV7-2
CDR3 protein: CASSSRPDRVLIYEQYF
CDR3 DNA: TGTGCCAGCAGCTCCCGCCCGGACAGGGTCCTAATCTACGAGCAGTACTTC